The 13 T cell receptor beta chains below all came from one sample that was sequenced in a study of blood T cells in healthy people across ages. PCR was performed a second time for about 6 to 11 cycles using a sample-barcoded 5' primer and a J-beta primer mix. TCRdb recomputed calls from the 5' RACE reads with MiXCR, one row per CDR3 protein. The sample lists about 1.8 million distinct CDR3 sequences; around half were seen once. Material for sequencing was blood. These receptors originate from a middle-aged woman in good health.

The gene calls are TRBV29-1 and TRBJ1-2, with a weak D call TRBD1 (6 bases). The CDR3 consists of 14 residues. V was shortened by 5 bases and J by 7 bases, with 20 bases between the two germline ends. Germline CDR1 SQVTM, CDR2 ANQGSEA. The CDR3 nucleotides read TGCAGCGTTCGCATTGACGCAGGGGTGAGTGGCTACACCTTC. Amino acids: CSVRIDAGVSGYTF.

The V call is TRBV3-1, the J call TRBJ1-5, with TRBD1 matching 7 bases. The V gene end was trimmed by 4 bases and the J gene end by 5 bases; junction bases not matched to a gene: 5. The CDR3 runs 14 residues. Germline V lookup: CDR1 LGHDT, CDR2 YNNKEL (reference sequence). The CDR3 coding sequence is TGTGCCAGCAGCCCGACAGGGTCCTATCAGCCCCAGCATTTT. Encoded protein: CASSPTGSYQPQHF.

This clonotype came up once. CDR3 sequence reads: CSAAGVNTEAFF. In DNA form, the CDR3 reads TGCAGTGCCGCAGGGGTGAACACTGAAGCTTTCTTT. This chain uses TRBV20-1 with TRBJ1-1; a possible D gene is TRBD1 (6 bases). Germline V gene lookup returns CDR1 DFQATT and CDR2 SNEGSKA (reference sequence). The CDR3 covers 12 residues. Trimming stripped 6 bases from V and 0 bases from J, with 8 bases between.

The chain recombines TRBV7-8 with TRBJ2-4; D call uncertain. The V gene's germline CDR1 is SGHVS and CDR2 FQNEAQ. V lost 1 base to trimming and J lost 0 bases, with 4 bases between them. This CDR3 has 14 residues. CDR3 sequence (DNA): TGTGCCAGCAGCTTAGACGAAGCCAAAAACATTCAGTACTTC. Translating it yields CASSLDEAKNIQYF. Full variable domain (outside the CDR3, taken from reference TRBV7-8 and TRBJ2-4): GAGVSQSPRYKVAKRGQDVALRCDPISGHVSLFWYQQALGQGPEFLTYFQNEAQLDKSGLPSDRFFAERPEGSVSTLKIQRTQQEDSAVYLCASSLDEAKNIQYFGAGTRLSVL.

The chain couples TRBV2 to TRBJ2-1; no clear D gene. Germline loops: CDR1 SNHLY, CDR2 FYNNEI. Trimming took off 8 bases at V and 2 bases at J, with 10 bases between the two ends. CDR3 size: 13 residues. CDR3 nucleotides: TGTGCCAGCCGAAGTTCCCCCTACAATGAGCAGTTCTTC. It codes for CASRSSPYNEQFF.

This sequence joins TRBV4-2 and TRBJ2-1; TRBD2 aligns across 15 bases. The CDR3 is 16 residues long. V gave up 1 base and J gave up 7 bases; unmatched junction bases: 2. Germline V CDR1 and CDR2: LGHNA, YNFKEQ. DNA of the CDR3: TGTGCCAGCAGCCAAGCCGGGACTAGCGGGGGGAATGAGCAGTTCTTC. It codes for CASSQAGTSGGNEQFF.

This sequence joins TRBV20-1 and TRBJ2-7; tentatively, D is TRBD2 (5 bases). This CDR3 spans 15 amino acids. The V end lost 2 bases, the J end lost 0 bases, and 14 bases lay between the germline ends. Germline lookup yields CDR1 DFQATT and CDR2 SNEGSKA (reference sequence). The CDR3 loop reads CSARNIRGVSYEQYF. Written as DNA, the CDR3 is TGCAGTGCTAGAAATATACGGGGAGTCTCCTACGAGCAGTACTTC.

V gene TRBV29-1 combines with J gene TRBJ2-5, with D uncertain. Trimming took 4 bases from V and 11 from J, leaving 20 bases between them. CDR3 length: 13 amino acids. CDR1 and CDR2 (germline): SQVTM, ANQGSEA. CDR3 bases: TGCAGCGTTGCGAGGCAGGTTGGCGATGAGCAGTACTTC. Residues: CSVARQVGDEQYF.

The V gene is TRBV19, the J gene TRBJ1-2, with TRBD1 matching over 7 bases. Germline values: CDR1 LNHDA, CDR2 SQIVND (reference sequence). The J segment lost 6 bases and the V segment lost 3 bases, leaving 7 bases of the junction unmatched. The CDR3 is 14 residues long. The CDR3 DNA is TGTGCCAGTAGTATGCGACAGGGCCTCAATGGCTACACCTTC. Translated, it gives CASSMRQGLNGYTF.

Comments on this clonotype: One end of the junction is discordant with germline, which a read error may explain. The chain couples TRBV9 to TRBJ2-1; D possibly corresponds to TRBD2 (6 bases). The CDR3 is made up of 15 amino acids. The germline V gene has CDR1 SGDLS and CDR2 YYNGEE. The CDR3 spells CASGDSKRGYNAQFF. For the CDR3, the DNA is TGTGCCAGCGGGGACTCAAAGAGGGGCTACAATGCGCAGTTCTTC.

This clonotype turned up a few times. The CDR3 nucleotides read TGTGCCAGCAGTTATTCGGGAATGACAGCCAACTATGGCTACACCTTC. It codes for CASSYSGMTANYGYTF. The V and J genes are TRBV6-9 and TRBJ1-2; TRBD1 might be the D (5 bases). With 0 bases removed from V and 2 bases from J, the gap between germline ends came to 13 bases. The CDR3 runs 16 residues. Looked up from germline, CDR1 is MNHGY and CDR2 is SVAAGI.

Of note for this clonotype: The junction and the germline gene differ at one end; a read error may be behind it. The chain has TRBV7-9 and TRBJ2-1, with 14 bases matching TRBD2. The germline CDR1 and CDR2 sequences are SEHNR and FQNEAQ (reference sequence). The CDR3 is made up of 18 amino acids. CDR3 coding DNA: TGTGCCAACAGCCCGGGGACTAGCGGGAGCCCTTCCTACAATGAGCAGTTCTTC. The encoded protein is CANSPGTSGSPSYNEQFF.

The table lists this clonotype with many counts. V gene TRBV4-3 combines with J gene TRBJ2-5; 7 bases are a match to TRBD1. The CDR3 totals 14 residues. Trimming at V came to 2 bases and at J to 5 bases, leaving 5 bases not matched to a gene. Germline values: CDR1 LGHNA, CDR2 YSLEER. CDR3 residues: CASSQRQGGETQYF. The CDR3 DNA is TGCGCCAGCAGCCAAAGACAGGGCGGGGAGACCCAGTACTTC.